This TCR beta chain derives from a study of T cell responses to AZD1222 COVID-19 vaccine. Regarding the study as a whole: After two AZD1222 doses, spike-specific TCR breadth and depth rose versus day 0. Mostly white British, mostly female donors; authors suggested clonal diversity may be underestimated.

The assay was immunoSEQ multiplex PCR, and TCRdb's table has in-frame clones only and misses some. Among some 180,000 clones listed, approximately 90% were seen once. The CDR3 is 16 residues long. The germline V gene has CDR1 MGHRA and CDR2 YSYEKL. V shed 8 bases and J 2 bases; nucleotides not matched to a gene: 13. As regards this clone: Its antigen is unidentified.

This chain links TRBV4-1 with TRBJ1-2, with TRBD1 identical over 8 bases. This clonotype was sampled from an adult who received the AZD1222 COVID-19 vaccine. The sequences come from peripheral blood, collected 28 days after the second AZD1222 dose. CDR3 sequence (DNA): TGCGCCAGCTCCCCCACGGGACAGGTCCGGAACTATGGCTACACCTTC. Its protein product is CASSPTGQVRNYGYTF.